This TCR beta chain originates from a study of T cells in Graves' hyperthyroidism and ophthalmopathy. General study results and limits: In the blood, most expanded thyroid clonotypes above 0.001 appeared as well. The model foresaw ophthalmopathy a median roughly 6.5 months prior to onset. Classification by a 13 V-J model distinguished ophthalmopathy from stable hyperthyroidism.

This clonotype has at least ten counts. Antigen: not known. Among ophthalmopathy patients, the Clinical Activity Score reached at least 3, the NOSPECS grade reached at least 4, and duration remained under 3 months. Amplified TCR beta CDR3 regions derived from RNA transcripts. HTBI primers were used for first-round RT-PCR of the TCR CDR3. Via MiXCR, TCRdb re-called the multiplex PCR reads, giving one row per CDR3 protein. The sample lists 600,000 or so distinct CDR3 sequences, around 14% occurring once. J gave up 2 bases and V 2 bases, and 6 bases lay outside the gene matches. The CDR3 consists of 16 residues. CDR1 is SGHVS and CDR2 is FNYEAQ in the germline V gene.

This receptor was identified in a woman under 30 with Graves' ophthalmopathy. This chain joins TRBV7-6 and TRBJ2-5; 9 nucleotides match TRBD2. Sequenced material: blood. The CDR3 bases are TGTGCCAGCAGCTTACGTGTGGCGGGAGGGCAAGAGACCCAGTACTTC. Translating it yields CASSLRVAGGQETQYF.